Below, 23 T cell receptor beta chains from the same sample are listed, as sequenced in a study of cytomegalovirus exposure and HLA in healthy donors. PCR was performed using 60 Vbeta and 13 Jbeta primers. Sequencing used immunoSEQ multiplex PCR; TCRdb keeps in-frame clones, though not all of them. The table includes fewer than 25,000 clones, under 85% detected once. The sequencing sample was made of PBMCs. Source of these receptors: a human donor in good health.

This clone was seen more than once but under ten times. This sequence joins TRBV5-1 and TRBJ1-1; maybe TRBD1 (6 bases). There are 15 residues in the CDR3. CDR1 is SGHRS and CDR2 is YFSETQ in the germline V gene. V was cut by 3 bases and J by 1 base, with 13 bases left in between. In DNA, the CDR3 is TGCGCCAGCAGCTGGGTACAGGGATCGAACACTGAAGCTTTCTTT. Amino acids: CASSWVQGSNTEAFF. The full variable domain, its missing parts supplied by reference TRBV5-1 and TRBJ1-1, is KAGVTQTPRYLIKTRGQQVTLSCSPISGHRSVSWYQQTPGQGLQFLFEYFSETQRNKGNFPGRFSGRQFSNSRSEMNVSTLELGDSALYLCASSWVQGSNTEAFFGQGTRLTVV.

The chain has TRBV12-5 and TRBJ1-2; D possibly corresponds to TRBD1 (5 bases). The CDR3 runs to 16 residues. The germline V gene encodes CDR1 LGHNT and CDR2 FRNRAP. With 5 bases removed from V and 4 bases from J, the gap between germline ends came to 20 bases. This CDR3 reads CASGLPDGGIGYGYTF. The CDR3 coding sequence is TGTGCTAGTGGTCTCCCGGACGGGGGGATAGGCTATGGCTACACCTTC.

The genes are TRBV29-1 and TRBJ2-5; TRBD2 matches 9 bases. The CDR3 loop spans 16 amino acids. Germline V gene data show CDR1 as SQVTM and CDR2 as ANQGSEA. The V segment lost 7 bases and the J segment 3 bases; nucleotides outside the gene matches: 15. CDR3 DNA: TGCAGCGCCATAAGTGGACTAGCGCGGGCCAAAGAGACCCAGTACTTC. Encoded protein: CSAISGLARAKETQYF. The full variable domain, its missing parts supplied by reference TRBV29-1 and TRBJ2-5, is SAVISQKPSRDICQRGTSLTIQCQVDSQVTMMFWYRQQPGQSLTLIATANQGSEATYESGFVIDKFPISRPNLTFSTLTVSNMSPEDSSIYLCSAISGLARAKETQYFGPGTRLLVL.

This chain joins TRBV11-2 and TRBJ2-1; D not certain. This CDR3 spans 14 amino acids. Germline V lookup: CDR1 SGHAT, CDR2 FQNNGV. V lost 0 bases to trimming and J lost 7 bases, with 10 bases between them. For the CDR3, the DNA is TGTGCCAGCAGCTTAGATTGGGCACAAAATGAGCAGTTCTTC. Translated: CASSLDWAQNEQFF.

The chain employs TRBV29-1 and TRBJ2-7; TRBD2 might be the D (5 bases). The CDR3 is 13 amino acids. Germline V gives CDR1 SQVTM, CDR2 ANQGSEA. V dropped 4 bases and J dropped 4 bases, with 14 bases sitting between them. The CDR3 DNA sequence: TGCAGCGTTGCGGGATCTGTATCGTACGAGCAGTACTTC. Its translation is CSVAGSVSYEQYF.

V is TRBV7-9 and J is TRBJ1-4; D gene unclear. The germline gives CDR1 SEHNR, CDR2 FQNEAQ (reference sequence). V lost 5 bases, J lost 2 bases, and 15 bases lay in between. There are 16 residues in the CDR3. The CDR3 nucleotides read TGTGCCAGCAGCCCCCGCGTGGGAGGGACTAATGAAAAACTGTTTTTT. It specifies CASSPRVGGTNEKLFF.

The chain joins TRBV7-9 to TRBJ2-7; 8 nucleotides align to TRBD2. With 3 bases clipped from V and 6 bases from J, the junction kept 10 bases outside the gene matches. Per the germline V gene, CDR1 is SEHNR and CDR2 is FQNEAQ (reference sequence). The CDR3 sequence is 15 residues long. The CDR3 loop is CASSFSGVLQGEQYF. As DNA, the CDR3 is TGTGCCAGCAGCTTTAGCGGGGTGCTCCAGGGCGAGCAGTACTTC.

The V gene is TRBV19, the J gene TRBJ1-2; D possibly corresponds to TRBD1 (5 bases). Germline V gives CDR1 LNHDA, CDR2 SQIVND (reference sequence). This CDR3 spans 13 amino acids. V gave up 0 bases and J gave up 10 bases, with 12 bases separating them. As DNA, the CDR3 is TGTGCCAGTAGTATAGATCGAGGACATTACTACACCTTC. Translation: CASSIDRGHYYTF. Full variable domain (rest looked up from reference TRBV19 and TRBJ1-2): DGGITQSPKYLFRKEGQNVTLSCEQNLNHDAMYWYRQDPGQGLRLIYYSQIVNDFQKGDIAEGYSVSREKKESFPLTVTSAQKNPTAFYLCASSIDRGHYYTFGSGTRLTVV.

This chain joins TRBV5-4 and TRBJ1-6; TRBD1 is a possible D gene (5 bases). CDR3 length equals 18 residues. The germline gives CDR1 SGHNT, CDR2 YYREEE (reference sequence). Trimming took 0 bases from V and 7 from J, leaving 20 bases between them. CDR3 bases: TGTGCCAGCAGCTTGGCTTGGGGTAGGGGCGCTGGAAATTCACCCCTCCACTTT. Protein: CASSLAWGRGAGNSPLHF.

V and J are TRBV5-5 and TRBJ2-3; a possible D gene is TRBD2 (6 bases). Germline V CDR1 and CDR2: SGHKS, YYEKEE (reference sequence). The CDR3 consists of 17 residues. V was pared by 2 bases and J by 5 bases, with 21 bases between. The CDR3 is CASSFKSLAFIGDTQYF. DNA of the CDR3: TGTGCCAGCAGCTTCAAATCACTAGCTTTTATTGGAGATACGCAGTATTTT.

The chain combines TRBV5-1 with TRBJ1-1; no clear D gene. This CDR3 comprises 12 residues. The V end was cut by 0 bases, the J end by 6 bases, with 6 bases between. Germline CDR1 SGHRS, CDR2 YFSETQ. The CDR3 nucleotides read TGCGCCAGCAGCTTGGACGGGGCTGAAGCTTTCTTT. Its protein is CASSLDGAEAFF.

The chain employs TRBV4-1 and TRBJ2-3, with TRBD2 matching over 11 bases. CDR1 and CDR2 (germline): MGHRA, YSYEKL. V dropped 1 base and J dropped 1; count of bases not matched to a gene: 4. CDR3 size: 17 residues. The CDR3 region is CASSQALAGGRTDTQYF. The CDR3 DNA reads as TGCGCCAGCAGCCAAGCGTTAGCGGGAGGGCGCACAGATACGCAGTATTTT.

The rearrangement joins TRBV7-2 to TRBJ2-5, with 9 bases that match TRBD2. The J call may be faulty, since TRBJ2-7 better matches the DNA end. CDR3 size: 16 residues. CDR1 is SGHTA and CDR2 is FQGNSA in the germline V gene. Here the CDR3 reads CASSLAMASGVYEQYF. The CDR3 bases are TGTGCCAGCAGCCTGGCGATGGCTAGCGGGGTCTACGAGCAGTACTTC.

The chain couples TRBV7-9 to TRBJ2-7, with D maybe TRBD2 (6 bases). Trimming cost V 4 bases and J 0 bases, with 7 bases left between them. Germline loops: CDR1 SEHNR, CDR2 FQNEAQ (reference sequence). CDR3 length equals 13 residues. CDR3 DNA sequence: TGTGCCAGCAGCTCGGGAGTCTCCTACGAGCAGTACTTC. It translates to CASSSGVSYEQYF.

This clone was counted only a few times. The CDR3 sequence: CAIGRDSLYGYTF. CDR3 DNA: TGTGCCATCGGCAGGGACAGCCTCTATGGCTACACCTTC. The chain recombines TRBV10-3 with TRBJ1-2, with TRBD1 identical over 7 bases. Germline V CDR1 and CDR2: ENHRY, SYGVKD. The CDR3 is 13 residues long. J lost 4 bases, V lost 8 bases, and 7 bases had no gene match.

The gene calls are TRBV5-5 and TRBJ1-1; the D is unclear. CDR1 and CDR2 from the germline V gene are SGHKS and YYEKEE (reference sequence). The CDR3 has 14 amino acids. The V end was cut by 0 bases, the J end by 0 bases, with 6 bases between. CDR3 residues: CASSLGGLNTEAFF. The CDR3 DNA follows: TGTGCCAGCAGCTTGGGCGGCCTGAACACTGAAGCTTTCTTT.

V and J are TRBV19 and TRBJ2-6; D uncertain. Trimming cost V 5 bases and J 1 base, with 6 bases left between them. The length of the CDR3 is 14 residues. CDR1 is LNHDA, CDR2 SQIVND, per germline (reference sequence). This CDR3 reads CASSPLSGANVLTF. The CDR3, as DNA: TGTGCCAGTAGTCCCCTATCTGGGGCCAACGTCCTGACTTTC.

The chain links TRBV7-2 to TRBJ1-2, with no clear D. The V gene lost 4 bases and the J gene lost 7 bases, with 16 bases spanning the gap. This CDR3 is built from 14 residues. Germline V CDR1 and CDR2: SGHTA, FQGNSA. CDR3 in amino acids: CASSSPGGGLGYTF. In nucleotides, the CDR3 is TGTGCCAGCAGCTCCCCGGGTGGCGGGCTTGGCTACACCTTC.

The V gene is TRBV7-9, the J gene TRBJ2-5, with a tentative D call TRBD2 (7 bases). The DNA end favors TRBJ2-7, so the J call may be wrong. Per germline, CDR1 SEHNR and CDR2 FQNEAQ (reference sequence). The CDR3 is 15 residues long. The CDR3 loop reads CASSLVGGASYEQYF. CDR3 in DNA: TGTGCCAGCAGCTTAGTGGGGGGGGCCTCCTACGAGCAGTACTTC.

This chain uses TRBV18 with TRBJ2-1; 12 bases line up with TRBD2. Per the germline V gene, CDR1 is KGHSH and CDR2 is LQKENI. The junction had 10 bases not matched to a gene; V was cut back by 1 base and J by 9 bases. CDR3 length: 17 residues. CDR3 sequence: CASSPLTTSGRRSEQFF. The CDR3, as DNA: TGTGCCAGCTCACCACTTACAACTAGCGGGAGGAGGAGTGAGCAGTTCTTC.

The chain uses TRBV6-5 and TRBJ1-1; D ambiguous. The CDR3 loop spans 13 amino acids. Germline lookup yields CDR1 MNHEY and CDR2 SVGAGI. V was shortened by 2 bases and J by 4 bases, with 8 bases between the two germline ends. CDR3 bases: TGTGCCAGCAGTTACGCGGGGTCCACTGAAGCTTTCTTT. Its protein is CASSYAGSTEAFF.

J is TRBJ1-6 and V is TRBV30; 8 nucleotides agree with TRBD1. CDR3 length equals 15 residues. In germline, CDR1 is GTSNPN, CDR2 SVGIG (reference sequence). V lost 3 bases and J lost 7; bases outside the gene matches: 8. The CDR3 DNA follows: TGTGCCTGGAGCGCCCTGGACAGGGACAATTCACCCCTCCACTTT. Translation gives CAWSALDRDNSPLHF.

This clone appeared once. The chain combines TRBV28 with TRBJ2-1; tentatively, D is TRBD2 (6 bases). The CDR3 runs 17 residues. Germline lookup yields CDR1 MDHEN and CDR2 SYDVKM. Between the trimmed V and J ends, which lost 6 bases and 4 bases, there was a span of 22 bases. The DNA of the CDR3 is TGTGCCAGCAGCCCGGGGACTTCGAAGGGTCCATACAATGAGCAGTTCTTC. This encodes CASSPGTSKGPYNEQFF.